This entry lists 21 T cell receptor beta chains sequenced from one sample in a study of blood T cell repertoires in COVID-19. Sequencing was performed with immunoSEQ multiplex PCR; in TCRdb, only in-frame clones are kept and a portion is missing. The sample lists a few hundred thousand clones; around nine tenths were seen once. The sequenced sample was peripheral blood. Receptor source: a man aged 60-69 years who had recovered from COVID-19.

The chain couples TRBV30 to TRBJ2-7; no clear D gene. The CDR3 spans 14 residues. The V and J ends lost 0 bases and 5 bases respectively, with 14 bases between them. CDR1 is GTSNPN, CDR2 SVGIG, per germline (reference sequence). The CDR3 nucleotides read TGTGCCTGGAGTGTACCCCCAACCCGGGACGAGCAGTACTTC. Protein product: CAWSVPPTRDEQYF.

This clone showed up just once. The CDR3 region has the DNA TGTGCCAGCAGCCGAAGGACTCCCTCCTACGAGCAGTACTTC. The encoded protein is CASSRRTPSYEQYF. This chain links TRBV6-5 with TRBJ2-7; D may be TRBD2 (5 bases). This CDR3 region has 14 residues. Trimming shortened V by 6 bases and J by 0 bases, and 12 bases separated the two germline ends. From germline, CDR1 is MNHEY and CDR2 SVGAGI.

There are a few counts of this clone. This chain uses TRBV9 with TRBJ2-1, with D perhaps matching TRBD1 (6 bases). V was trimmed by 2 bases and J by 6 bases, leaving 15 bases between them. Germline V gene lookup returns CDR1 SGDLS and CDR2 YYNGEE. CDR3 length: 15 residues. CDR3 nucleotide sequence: TGTGCCAGCAGCGTCGGGACCTTGGGGGCCAATGAGCAGTTCTTC. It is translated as CASSVGTLGANEQFF.

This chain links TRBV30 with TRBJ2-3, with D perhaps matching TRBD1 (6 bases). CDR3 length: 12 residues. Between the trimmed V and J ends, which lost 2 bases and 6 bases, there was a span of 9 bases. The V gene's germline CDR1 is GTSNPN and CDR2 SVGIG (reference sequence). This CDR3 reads CAWSITGDTQYF. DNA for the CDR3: TGTGCCTGGAGTATAACAGGGGATACGCAGTATTTT.

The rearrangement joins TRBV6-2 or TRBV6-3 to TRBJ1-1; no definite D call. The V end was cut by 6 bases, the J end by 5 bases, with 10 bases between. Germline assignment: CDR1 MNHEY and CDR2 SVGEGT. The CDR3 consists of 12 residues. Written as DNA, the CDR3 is TGTGCCAGCAGCCTACAGTGGACTGAAGCTTTCTTT. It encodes CASSLQWTEAFF.

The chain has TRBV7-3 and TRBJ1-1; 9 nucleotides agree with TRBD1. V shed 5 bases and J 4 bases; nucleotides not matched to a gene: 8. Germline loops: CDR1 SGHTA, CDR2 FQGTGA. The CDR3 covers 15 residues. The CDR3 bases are TGTGCCAGCAGCCCAGGGACAGGGATGGGCACTGAAGCTTTCTTT. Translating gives CASSPGTGMGTEAFF.

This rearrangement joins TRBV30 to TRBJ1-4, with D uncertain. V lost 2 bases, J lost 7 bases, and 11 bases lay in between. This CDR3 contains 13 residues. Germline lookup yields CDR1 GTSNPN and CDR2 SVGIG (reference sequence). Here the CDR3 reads CAWSRGEGEKLFF. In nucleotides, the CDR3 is TGTGCCTGGAGTAGAGGTGAAGGTGAAAAACTGTTTTTT.

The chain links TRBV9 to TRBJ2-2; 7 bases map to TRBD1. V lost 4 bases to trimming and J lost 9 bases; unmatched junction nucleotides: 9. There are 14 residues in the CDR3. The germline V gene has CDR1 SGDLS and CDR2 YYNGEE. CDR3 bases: TGTGCCAGCAGCCCTCCGACAGGGTATCGGGAGCTGTTTTTT. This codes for CASSPPTGYRELFF.

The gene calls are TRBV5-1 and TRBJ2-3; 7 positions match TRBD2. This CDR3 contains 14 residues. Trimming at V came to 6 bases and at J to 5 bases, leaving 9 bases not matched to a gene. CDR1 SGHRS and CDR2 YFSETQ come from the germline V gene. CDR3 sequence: CASTTSAGVDTQYF. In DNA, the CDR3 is TGCGCCAGCACCACTAGCGCCGGGGTAGATACGCAGTATTTT.

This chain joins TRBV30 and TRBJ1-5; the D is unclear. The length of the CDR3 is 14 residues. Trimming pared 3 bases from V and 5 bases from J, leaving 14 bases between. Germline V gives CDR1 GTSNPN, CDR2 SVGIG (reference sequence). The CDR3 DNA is TGTGCCTGGAGCCCCCTTTCAGGCTATCAGCCCCAGCATTTT. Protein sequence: CAWSPLSGYQPQHF. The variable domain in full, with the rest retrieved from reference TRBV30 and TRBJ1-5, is SQTIHQWPATLVQPVGSPLSLECTVEGTSNPNLYWYRQAAGRGLQLLFYSVGIGQISSEVPQNLSASRPQDRQFILSSKKLLLSDSGFYLCAWSPLSGYQPQHFGDGTRLSIL.

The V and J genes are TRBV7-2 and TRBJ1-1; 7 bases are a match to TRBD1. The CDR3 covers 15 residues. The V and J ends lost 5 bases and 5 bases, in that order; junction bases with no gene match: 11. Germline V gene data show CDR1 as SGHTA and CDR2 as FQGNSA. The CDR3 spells CASSLFRQGRTEAFF. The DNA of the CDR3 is TGTGCCAGCAGCCTATTCAGACAGGGCAGGACTGAAGCTTTCTTT.

This chain's CDR3 is CASSLGNTNTGELFF. As DNA, the CDR3 is TGCGCCAGCAGCTTGGGTAACACGAACACCGGGGAGCTGTTTTTT. The genes are TRBV5-1 and TRBJ2-2; D not resolved. The CDR3 is 15 amino acids. The V gene lost 0 bases and the J gene lost 0 bases, with 6 bases spanning the gap. Germline CDR1 reads SGHRS; CDR2 reads YFSETQ.

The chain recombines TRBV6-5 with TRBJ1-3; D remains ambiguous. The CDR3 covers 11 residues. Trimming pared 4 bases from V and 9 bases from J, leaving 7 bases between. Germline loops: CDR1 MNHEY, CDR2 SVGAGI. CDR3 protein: CASSWGGTIYF. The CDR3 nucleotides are TGTGCCAGCAGTTGGGGAGGCACCATATATTTT.

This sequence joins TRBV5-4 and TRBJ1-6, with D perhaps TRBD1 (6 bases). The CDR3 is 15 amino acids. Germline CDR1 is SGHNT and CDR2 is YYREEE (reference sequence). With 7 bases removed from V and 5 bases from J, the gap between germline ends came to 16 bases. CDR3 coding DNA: TGTGCCAGCCGGGTGCTGGGGACAAATAATTCACCCCTCCACTTT. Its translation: CASRVLGTNNSPLHF.

CDR3 residues: CASSLSGRDVNEQFF. CDR3 bases: TGCGCCAGCAGCTTAAGCGGGAGAGACGTCAATGAGCAGTTCTTC. The V call is TRBV5-1, the J call TRBJ2-1, with 8 nucleotides matching TRBD2. J was trimmed by 6 bases and V by 2 bases; bases with no gene match: 7. The length of the CDR3 is 15 residues. The germline gives CDR1 SGHRS, CDR2 YFSETQ.

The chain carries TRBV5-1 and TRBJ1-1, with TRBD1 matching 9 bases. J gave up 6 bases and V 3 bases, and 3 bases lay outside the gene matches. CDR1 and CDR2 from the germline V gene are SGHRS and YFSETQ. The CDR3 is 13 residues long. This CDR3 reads CASSSGQGPEAFF. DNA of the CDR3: TGCGCCAGCAGCTCGGGACAGGGCCCTGAAGCTTTCTTT.

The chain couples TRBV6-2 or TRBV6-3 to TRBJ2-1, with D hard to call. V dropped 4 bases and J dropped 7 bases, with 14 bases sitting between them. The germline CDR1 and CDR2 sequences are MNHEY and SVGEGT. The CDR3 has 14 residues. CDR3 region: CASSFSVRSNEQFF. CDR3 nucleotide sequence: TGTGCCAGCAGTTTTTCGGTTCGGAGTAATGAGCAGTTCTTC.

CDR3 loop: CASSPGTGGTEAFF. For the CDR3, the DNA is TGTGCCAGCAGTCCGGGGACAGGGGGCACTGAAGCTTTCTTT. The chain carries TRBV6-6 and TRBJ1-1; TRBD1 agrees at 11 bases. Germline-derived CDR1 and CDR2 are MNHNY and SVGAGI (reference sequence). This CDR3 has 14 amino acids. J lost 4 bases, V lost 5 bases, and 3 bases had no gene match.

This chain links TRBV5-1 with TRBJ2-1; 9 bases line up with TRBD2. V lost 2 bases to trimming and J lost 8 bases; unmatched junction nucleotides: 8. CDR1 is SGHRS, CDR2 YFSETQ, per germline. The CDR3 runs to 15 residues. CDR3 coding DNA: TGCGCCAGCAGCTTAGTAGCGGGAGAGCGGTATGAGCAGTTCTTC. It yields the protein CASSLVAGERYEQFF.

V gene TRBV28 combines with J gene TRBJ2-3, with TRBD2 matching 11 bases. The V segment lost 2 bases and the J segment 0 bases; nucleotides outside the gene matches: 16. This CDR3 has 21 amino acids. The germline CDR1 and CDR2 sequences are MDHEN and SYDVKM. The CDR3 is CASSLGSFEELAGASTDTQYF. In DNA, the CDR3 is TGTGCCAGCAGTTTAGGATCGTTTGAGGAACTAGCGGGAGCTAGCACAGATACGCAGTATTTT.

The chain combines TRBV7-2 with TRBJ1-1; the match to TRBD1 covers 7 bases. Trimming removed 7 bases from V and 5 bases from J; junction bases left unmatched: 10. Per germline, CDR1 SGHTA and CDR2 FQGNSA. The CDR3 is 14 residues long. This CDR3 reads CASIRNQGGTEAFF. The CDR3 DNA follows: TGTGCCAGCATCCGCAACCAGGGGGGTACTGAAGCTTTCTTT.